The 20 T cell receptor beta chains below all came from one sample that was sequenced in a study of OX40 agonist ivuxolimab in advanced cancers. Assay: immunoSEQ multiplex PCR; the TCRdb copy retains only in-frame clones and omits some. Of more than 60,000 clones in the sample, 86% were seen once. This specimen consisted of CD4+ or CD8+ T cells sorted from blood, obtained in a trial of the OX40 agonist ivuxolimab. The receptors derive from an adult with an advanced solid tumor such as melanoma, head and neck, liver or kidney cancer.

This sequence joins TRBV7-9 and TRBJ1-2; possible D gene TRBD1, 6 bases. Germline loops: CDR1 SEHNR, CDR2 FQNEAQ (reference sequence). The CDR3 contains 16 residues. V was shortened by 5 bases and J by 0 bases, with 16 bases between the two germline ends. The CDR3: CASSPRGQGSNYGYTF. The CDR3 nucleotides read TGTGCCAGCAGCCCCCGTGGGCAGGGGTCTAACTATGGCTACACCTTC.

V gene TRBV11-2 combines with J gene TRBJ2-3; D gene uncertain. CDR3 length equals 14 residues. Trimming took off 0 bases at V and 0 bases at J, with 4 bases between the two ends. Germline lookup yields CDR1 SGHAT and CDR2 FQNNGV. This CDR3 reads CASSLDRSTDTQYF. The CDR3 nucleotides read TGTGCCAGCAGCTTAGACAGGAGCACAGATACGCAGTATTTT.

The gene calls are TRBV6-5 and TRBJ2-7, with TRBD1 identical over 9 bases. Unmatched junction bases numbered 10, after V lost 10 bases and J lost 3 bases. The CDR3 contains 14 residues. The germline V gene has CDR1 MNHEY and CDR2 SVGAGI. In DNA, the CDR3 is TGTGCCACCACTCTTAGGGACAGGGTCTACGAGCAGTACTTC. Protein product: CATTLRDRVYEQYF.

This clone showed up just once. The rearrangement joins TRBV15 to TRBJ2-3; 11 bases are a match to TRBD2. The CDR3 contains 17 residues. The V gene end was trimmed by 1 base and the J gene end by 5 bases; junction bases not matched to a gene: 8. CDR1 and CDR2 (germline): LNHNV, YYDKDF (reference sequence). The CDR3 nucleotides are TGTGCCACCAGCAGAGGGGGTAGCGGGAGGGCTCAAGATACGCAGTATTTT. It encodes CATSRGGSGRAQDTQYF.

The genes are TRBV9 and TRBJ1-1, with D possibly TRBD1 on 5 matching bases. The CDR3 is 14 amino acids. Germline CDR1 reads SGDLS; CDR2 reads YYNGEE. The V end lost 3 bases, the J end lost 5 bases, and 14 bases lay between the germline ends. The CDR3 DNA sequence: TGTGCCAGCAGCGGTGGGGCCGGGTTGACTGAAGCTTTCTTT. Its translation is CASSGGAGLTEAFF.

The chain employs TRBV13 and TRBJ2-1; possible D gene TRBD2, 7 bases. Germline V gene data show CDR1 as PRHDT and CDR2 as FYEKMQ (reference sequence). Trimming shortened V by 5 bases and J by 6 bases, and 20 bases separated the two germline ends. The CDR3 is 16 residues long. In nucleotides, the CDR3 is TGTGCCAGCAGCGTAGACCCGGGGGGCTTGGGCAATGAGCAGTTCTTC. Amino acids: CASSVDPGGLGNEQFF.

Only a few counts were recorded for this clone. V usage is TRBV2 and J usage is TRBJ2-2; no firm D call. Trimming cost V 3 bases and J 0 bases, with 8 bases left between them. Looked up from germline, CDR1 is SNHLY and CDR2 is FYNNEI. This CDR3 is 15 amino acids long. Here the CDR3 DNA reads TGTGCCAGCAGTGAGCGGCAGCCGAACACCGGGGAGCTGTTTTTT. Protein: CASSERQPNTGELFF.

The V and J genes are TRBV5-1 and TRBJ1-2; perhaps TRBD1 as D (6 bases). The germline CDR1 and CDR2 sequences are SGHRS and YFSETQ. Trimming pared 3 bases from V and 6 bases from J, leaving 9 bases between. The CDR3 contains 12 residues. This CDR3 reads CASSYGGDGYTF. The CDR3 DNA reads TGCGCCAGCAGCTACGGGGGCGATGGCTACACCTTC.

The V gene is TRBV7-2, the J gene TRBJ1-2; D possibly corresponds to TRBD1 (6 bases). The germline V gene has CDR1 SGHTA and CDR2 FQGNSA. The CDR3 has 12 amino acids. Trimming cost V 1 base and J 12 bases, with 12 bases left between them. The CDR3: CASSLVRGSDTF. The CDR3, as DNA: TGTGCCAGCAGCTTAGTCAGGGGTTCGGACACCTTC.

The V gene is TRBV7-2, the J gene TRBJ2-3; 7 nucleotides align to TRBD2. Germline assignment: CDR1 SGHTA and CDR2 FQGNSA. The CDR3 extends over 15 amino acids. V lost 3 bases to trimming and J lost 1 base; unmatched junction nucleotides: 4. The CDR3 nucleotides are TGTGCCAGCAGCTTCTTAGCGGGTCGCACAGATACGCAGTATTTT. Protein sequence: CASSFLAGRTDTQYF.

This clone was observed once. The chain links TRBV5-6 to TRBJ2-7; D unclear. CDR1 and CDR2 (germline): SGHDT, YYEEEE. This CDR3 has 16 residues. The V and J ends lost 0 bases and 2 bases respectively, with 15 bases between them. The DNA for the CDR3 is TGTGCCAGCAGCTTGGAGGTTTCCGACACAACCTACGAGCAGTACTTC. This codes for CASSLEVSDTTYEQYF.

The CDR3 protein is CASSLKYEQYF. The CDR3 coding sequence is TGTGCCAGCAGCCTTAAATACGAGCAGTACTTC. V and J are TRBV7-9 and TRBJ2-7; D not certain. This CDR3 has 11 amino acids. The germline V and J ends were trimmed by 5 bases and 4 bases, with 6 bases remaining between them. Germline assignment: CDR1 SEHNR and CDR2 FQNEAQ (reference sequence).

V usage is TRBV6-5 and J usage is TRBJ2-4; 10 positions match TRBD1. Trimming took 8 bases from V and 12 from J; bases not matched to a gene: 10. The length of the CDR3 is 13 residues. Germline values: CDR1 MNHEY, CDR2 SVGAGI. CDR3 amino acids: CASRGTGENGQYF. CDR3 nucleotides: TGTGCCAGCCGTGGGACAGGGGAAAACGGTCAGTACTTC.

This rearrangement joins TRBV5-1 to TRBJ2-2; D is possibly TRBD2 (6 bases). V was trimmed by 2 bases and J by 0 bases, leaving 8 bases between them. Looked up from germline, CDR1 is SGHRS and CDR2 is YFSETQ. This CDR3 spans 15 amino acids. CDR3: CASSLGTSNTGELFF. The CDR3 DNA is TGCGCCAGCAGCTTAGGGACTTCGAACACCGGGGAGCTGTTTTTT. The full variable domain, completed using reference TRBV5-1 and TRBJ2-2, is KAGVTQTPRYLIKTRGQQVTLSCSPISGHRSVSWYQQTPGQGLQFLFEYFSETQRNKGNFPGRFSGRQFSNSRSEMNVSTLELGDSALYLCASSLGTSNTGELFFGEGSRLTVL.

The chain couples TRBV27 to TRBJ1-1, with 7 bases that match TRBD1. Looked up from germline, CDR1 is MNHEY and CDR2 is SMNVEV (reference sequence). The V and J ends lost 2 bases and 1 base, in that order; junction bases with no gene match: 1. The CDR3 is 14 residues long. CDR3 coding DNA: TGTGCCAGCAGTTTAGGGACAGCGAACACTGAAGCTTTCTTT. Amino acid sequence: CASSLGTANTEAFF.

This sequence joins TRBV15 and TRBJ1-1; TRBD1 matches 7 bases. J gave up 4 bases and V 2 bases, and 7 bases lay outside the gene matches. This CDR3 is built from 15 residues. The V gene's germline CDR1 is LNHNV and CDR2 YYDKDF (reference sequence). The CDR3 spells CATSRHRGLGTEAFF. In nucleotides, the CDR3 is TGTGCCACCAGCAGACACAGGGGTTTGGGCACTGAAGCTTTCTTT. Full variable domain (remainder filled in from reference TRBV15 and TRBJ1-1): DAMVIQNPRYQVTQFGKPVTLSCSQTLNHNVMYWYQQKSSQAPKLLFHYYDKDFNNEADTPDNFQSRRPNTSFCFLDIRSPGLGDTAMYLCATSRHRGLGTEAFFGQGTRLTVV.

V gene TRBV6-5 combines with J gene TRBJ2-1, with TRBD1 matching 8 bases. This CDR3 region has 14 residues. Germline trimming cut 4 bases from V and 5 bases from J; bases unmatched to any gene: 4. The germline V gene encodes CDR1 MNHEY and CDR2 SVGAGI. For the CDR3, the DNA is TGTGCCAGCAGTTTTTACAGGGGGGACAATGAGCAGTTCTTC. This gives the protein CASSFYRGDNEQFF.

The chain uses TRBV6-1 and TRBJ2-1; 11 bases fit TRBD1. With V trimmed by 4 bases and J by 7 bases, 9 bases remained unmatched. This CDR3 comprises 16 residues. Germline CDR1 is MNHNS and CDR2 is SASEGT. The DNA of the CDR3 is TGTGCCAGCAGTGTACGGACAGGGGGCCGAGGGAATGAGCAGTTCTTC. Translation: CASSVRTGGRGNEQFF.

V usage is TRBV2 and J usage is TRBJ1-6; possible D gene TRBD1, 5 bases. V lost 3 bases and J lost 9, with 12 bases in between. Germline CDR1 is SNHLY and CDR2 is FYNNEI. The CDR3 contains 14 residues. The CDR3 DNA follows: TGTGCCAGCAGTGACCGCGGGGCAGGTTCACCCCTCCACTTT. Translation gives CASSDRGAGSPLHF.

This chain joins TRBV5-5 and TRBJ1-2; D may be TRBD1 (5 bases). V lost 2 bases and J 4 bases, leaving 12 bases between the germline ends. The CDR3 consists of 14 residues. Per germline, CDR1 SGHKS and CDR2 YYEKEE (reference sequence). DNA of the CDR3: TGTGCCAGCAGCTTAGACGACGGGGGCTATGGCTACACCTTC. This gives the protein CASSLDDGGYGYTF.